This TCR beta chain stems from a study of regulatory T cells in long-lasting Graves disease. Whole-study findings and limits: Newly diagnosed Graves' patients had higher TCR diversity than persistent ones.

A note on this clonotype: Its antigen remains unknown.

With iRepertoire HTBI primers and Arm-PCR of CDR3 regions, TCR beta libraries were built. From the multiplex PCR reads, TCRdb called clonotypes with MiXCR, one entry per CDR3 protein. The data show roughly 430,000 distinct CDR3 sequences, 21% seen once. V lost 1 base and J lost 3; bases outside the gene matches: 6. CDR3 length: 18 amino acids. The germline V gene has CDR1 SSHAT and CDR2 FNYEAQ (reference sequence). Time point denoted: persistent/refractory GD, antithyroid drugs over 5 years with positive TRAb. The TCR library used RNA extracted from PBMCs. The collection involved drawing approximately 9.9 milliliters of peripheral blood into EDTA tubes.

This material consisted of peripheral blood mononuclear cells (PBMCs), taken when the disease was refractory, from a patient treated with antithyroid drugs. The rearrangement links TRBV7-7 to TRBJ2-2, with 12 bases matching TRBD2. This TCR derives from a female donor with Graves disease. The CDR3, as DNA: TGTGCCAGCAGCTTAGTGTCTGGACTAGCGGGACACACCGGGGAGCTGTTTTTT. Amino acids: CASSLVSGLAGHTGELFF.